Detailed here is one TCR beta chain. No cognate antigen has been identified for it. The input lacks base qualities; no much larger clone sits a single base away. The library was produced with RACE. TCRdb records NextSeq 500 as the sequencer. During library preparation, unique molecular identifiers were attached to individual cDNA molecules so that TCRs could be counted in a quantitative, reproducible way. For every blood RNA sample, sequencing covered both the TCR alpha and TCR beta chains. As for the authors' bioinformatics: The median number of TCRs per sample was some 100,000, ranging from roughly 23,224 to 690,600. The Decombinator software suite was used to annotate the V, J and CDR3 of the TCR reads. For the PS versus PT1 abundance plots, all samples were subsampled to the same number of TCRs (28,000). Expanded TCRs were defined as absent before sensitization and observed at least eight times at the 2-week time point. The public sequencing data were trimmed at Q25 with fastp and processed into clonotypes with MiXCR by TCRdb, which kept only in-frame beta chains. Each entry merges the rows of one CDR3 protein and shows their most common DNA and genes. In this record, the V and J calls reflect TCRdb's handling and not the investigators' own analysis. This sample is represented by 65,000 to 90,000 distinct CDR3 sequences; 6.5% to 8% of them were singletons. In total, the top ten clones hold 1.3% of the sample.

Reading the germline V gene (reference sequence) gives CDR1 LNHDA and CDR2 SQIVND. For this chain, trimming is 10 bases at the V end and 7 bases at the J end, and the number of junction bases without a gene match is 9. Including cysteine and phenylalanine, the CDR3 has 13 amino acids. Only the CDR3 portion is preserved as DNA: 39 bases, with reading frame beginning at the first base. The intended sense of this specimen's time point label: patch test 2, 6 weeks after DPC sensitization. The label giving this sample's treatment or condition can be read as: therapeutic diphenylcyclopropenone sensitization with weekly scalp DPC. At every patch-test visit, the blood draw took place before the patch test was put on. Eligible patients were aged 18 to 70, diagnosed with alopecia, deemed suitable for DPC therapy, and excluded if pregnant. Total RNA was extracted from unfractionated whole blood that had been collected in Tempus Blood RNA tubes.

These data belong to a study of human T cells and chemical hapten exposure (dated by TCRdb to about 2021). At the level of the whole study: For sensitization, 2% DPC in acetone was applied to a roughly 2 cm by roughly 2 cm area of upper inner arm skin. Throughout the study period of around 25 weeks, patients also received therapeutic DPC doses to the scalp every week. Alopecia areata with under or over 50% scalp involvement, alopecia totalis and alopecia universalis were represented in the patient cohort, which was mostly female. About 28 alopecia patients gave blood for TCR sequencing at one to four time points (pre-sensitization, 2, 6 and 24 weeks). Libraries were pooled for sequencing, and per-sample TCR yields varied mainly because of small differences in library volumes within the pool. Patch testing was performed on the upper back with Finn chambers containing 0.01% DPC, and the patch tests were scored after 6 days according to International Contact Dermatitis Research Group standards. Blood was sampled from patients pre-sensitization (week 0) and at 2, 6 and about 24 weeks after DPC sensitization. In alopecia patients, the study followed how the peripheral blood TCR repertoire changed in vivo over primary and secondary sensitization to diphenylcyclopropenone (DPC), a hapten. Broader findings and caveats from the paper: After repeated subsampling, the strength of the expansion versus patch-test correlation and the threshold at which it became significant changed. No change with DPC sensitization was found in the number of TCRs above 1 in 1000 frequency, and no evidence of global repertoire structure alterations was found. Because all patients had alopecia, a presumed autoimmune disease, the immune response of the patients might differ from that of healthy individuals. Expanded TCRs formed significantly more large CDR3 similarity clusters than pre-sensitization or healthy control sets, consistent with antigen-driven responses. A positive correlation was found between the number of PT1 expanded TCRs and patch test score, with significance reached at thresholds 8, 16 and 32 but not 4.

The clonotype originates from a woman in her twenties or thirties with alopecia areata. Some clones in this sample may be carry-over from other donors' samples. The chain is encoded by TRBV19 joined to TRBJ1-5, with TRBD1 identical over 8 junction bases. The sample consisted of whole blood, taken in connection with sensitization to the hapten diphenylcyclopropenone (DPC). The CDR3 loop reads CAKPGQAVQPQHF. The nucleotide sequence reads as follows: TGTGCCAAGCCGGGACAGGCAGTCCAGCCCCAGCATTTT.